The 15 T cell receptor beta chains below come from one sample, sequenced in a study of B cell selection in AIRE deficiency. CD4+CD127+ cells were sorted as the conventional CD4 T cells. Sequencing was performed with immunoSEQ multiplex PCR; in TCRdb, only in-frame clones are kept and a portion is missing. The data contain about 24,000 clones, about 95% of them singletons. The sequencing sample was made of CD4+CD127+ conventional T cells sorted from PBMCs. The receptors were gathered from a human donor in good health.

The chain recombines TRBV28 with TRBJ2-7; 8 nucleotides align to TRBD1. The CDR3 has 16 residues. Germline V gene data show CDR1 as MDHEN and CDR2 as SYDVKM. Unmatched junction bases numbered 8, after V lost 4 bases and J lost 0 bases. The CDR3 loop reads CASSSRWTGSSYEQYF. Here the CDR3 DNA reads TGTGCCAGCAGTTCCCGATGGACAGGGAGCTCCTACGAGCAGTACTTC.

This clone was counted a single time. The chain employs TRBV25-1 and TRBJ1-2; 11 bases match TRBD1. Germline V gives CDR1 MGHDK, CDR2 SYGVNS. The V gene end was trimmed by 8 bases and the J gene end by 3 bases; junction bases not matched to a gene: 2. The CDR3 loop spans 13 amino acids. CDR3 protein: CASGQGADYGYTF. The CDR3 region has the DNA TGTGCCAGCGGACAGGGGGCAGACTATGGCTACACCTTC.

Here the CDR3 DNA reads TGTGCCAGCAGCACCACAGGTACGATCTCTGGAAACACCATATATTTT. Its translation is CASSTTGTISGNTIYF. The rearrangement joins TRBV9 to TRBJ1-3, with D perhaps TRBD1 (5 bases). V was pared by 4 bases and J by 0 bases, with 14 bases between. This CDR3 is built from 16 residues. Germline CDR1 reads SGDLS; CDR2 reads YYNGEE.

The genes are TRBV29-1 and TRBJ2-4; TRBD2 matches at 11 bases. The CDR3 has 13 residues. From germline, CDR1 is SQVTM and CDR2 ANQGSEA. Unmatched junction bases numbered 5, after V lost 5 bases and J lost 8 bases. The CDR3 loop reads CSVFSGGADIQYF. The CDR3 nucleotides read TGCAGCGTTTTTAGCGGGGGGGCAGACATTCAGTACTTC.

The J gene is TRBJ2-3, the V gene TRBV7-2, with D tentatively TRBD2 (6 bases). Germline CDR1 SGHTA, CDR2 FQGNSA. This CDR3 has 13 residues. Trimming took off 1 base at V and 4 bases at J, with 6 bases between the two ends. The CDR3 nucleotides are TGTGCCAGCAGCTTAGGGGAGGCAGATACGCAGTATTTT. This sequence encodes CASSLGEADTQYF.

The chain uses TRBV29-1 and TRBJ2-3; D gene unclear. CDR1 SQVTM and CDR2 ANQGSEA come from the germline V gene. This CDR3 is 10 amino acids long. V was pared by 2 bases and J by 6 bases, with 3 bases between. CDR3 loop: CSVETDTQYF. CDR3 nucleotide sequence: TGCAGCGTTGAAACGGATACGCAGTATTTT.

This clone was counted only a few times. For the CDR3, the DNA is TGCGCCAGCAGCCTCCGGGACAGGTTTCGGCTTGGGGAGCAGTTCTTC. Amino acid sequence: CASSLRDRFRLGEQFF. The chain links TRBV5-1 to TRBJ2-1, with 8 bases matching TRBD1. Trimming at V came to 4 bases and at J to 10 bases, leaving 16 bases not matched to a gene. This CDR3 contains 16 residues. The V gene's germline CDR1 is SGHRS and CDR2 YFSETQ.

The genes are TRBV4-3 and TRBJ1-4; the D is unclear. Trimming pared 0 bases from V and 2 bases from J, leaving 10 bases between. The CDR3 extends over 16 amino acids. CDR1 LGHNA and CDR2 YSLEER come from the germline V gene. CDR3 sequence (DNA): TGCGCCAGCAGCCAAGAGCTAGGGAGGACTAATGAAAAACTGTTTTTT. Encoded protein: CASSQELGRTNEKLFF.

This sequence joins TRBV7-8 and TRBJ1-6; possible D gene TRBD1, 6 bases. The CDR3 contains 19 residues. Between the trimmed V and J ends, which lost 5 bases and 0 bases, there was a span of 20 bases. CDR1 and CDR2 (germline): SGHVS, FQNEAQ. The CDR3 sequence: CASSPRQATSSSYNSPLHF. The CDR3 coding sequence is TGTGCCAGCAGCCCCCGACAGGCTACATCTAGCTCCTATAATTCACCCCTCCACTTT.

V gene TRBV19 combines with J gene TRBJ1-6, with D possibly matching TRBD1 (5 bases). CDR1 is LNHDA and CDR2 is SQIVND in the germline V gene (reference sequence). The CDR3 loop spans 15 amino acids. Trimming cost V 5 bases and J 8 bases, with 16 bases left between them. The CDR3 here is CASSRRPGRDSPLHF. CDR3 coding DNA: TGTGCCAGTAGTCGGCGGCCAGGGAGGGATTCACCCCTCCACTTT. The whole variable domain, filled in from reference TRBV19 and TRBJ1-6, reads DGGITQSPKYLFRKEGQNVTLSCEQNLNHDAMYWYRQDPGQGLRLIYYSQIVNDFQKGDIAEGYSVSREKKESFPLTVTSAQKNPTAFYLCASSRRPGRDSPLHFGNGTRLTVT.

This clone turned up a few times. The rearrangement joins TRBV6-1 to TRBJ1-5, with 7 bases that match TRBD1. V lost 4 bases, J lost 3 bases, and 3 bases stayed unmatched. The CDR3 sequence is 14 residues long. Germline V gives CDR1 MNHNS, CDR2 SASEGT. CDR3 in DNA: TGTGCCAGCAGTGGAGGGACAGTCAATCAGCCCCAGCATTTT. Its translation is CASSGGTVNQPQHF.

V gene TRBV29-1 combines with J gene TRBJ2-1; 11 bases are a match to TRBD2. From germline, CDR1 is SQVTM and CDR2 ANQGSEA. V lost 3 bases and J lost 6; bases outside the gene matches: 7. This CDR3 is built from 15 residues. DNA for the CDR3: TGCAGCGTTGAGGTTAGCGGGGGGGCGTCCAATGAGCAGTTCTTC. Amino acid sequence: CSVEVSGGASNEQFF.

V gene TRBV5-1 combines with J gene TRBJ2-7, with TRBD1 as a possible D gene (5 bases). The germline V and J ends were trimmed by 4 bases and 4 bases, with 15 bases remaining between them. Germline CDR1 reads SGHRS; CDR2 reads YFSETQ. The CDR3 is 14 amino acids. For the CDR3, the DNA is TGCGCCAGCAGCGAGCAGGGTCTTACGTACGAGCAGTACTTC. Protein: CASSEQGLTYEQYF.

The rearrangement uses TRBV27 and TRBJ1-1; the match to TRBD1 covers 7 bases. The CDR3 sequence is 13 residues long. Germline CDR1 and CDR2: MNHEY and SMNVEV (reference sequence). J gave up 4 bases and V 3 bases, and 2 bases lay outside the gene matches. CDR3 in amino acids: CASSLNRGTEAFF. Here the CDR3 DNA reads TGTGCCAGCAGTTTGAACAGGGGCACTGAAGCTTTCTTT.

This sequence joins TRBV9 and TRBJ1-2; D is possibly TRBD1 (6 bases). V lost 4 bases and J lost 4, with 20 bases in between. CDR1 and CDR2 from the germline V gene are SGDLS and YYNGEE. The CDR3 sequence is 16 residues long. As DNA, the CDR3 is TGTGCCAGCAGCCCAGAGGTAGGGGGAGCCCCCTATGGCTACACCTTC. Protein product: CASSPEVGGAPYGYTF.